A single T cell receptor beta chain is shown here with its context. The length of the CDR3 is 13 residues. With V trimmed by 2 bases and J by 5 bases, 4 bases remained unmatched. Germline V gene data show CDR1 as SGDLS and CDR2 as YYNGEE. TCRdb's table, derived via immunoSEQ multiplex PCR, lists solely in-frame clones and lacks some. Here the sample spans about 270,000 clones, around 87% being singletons. Participant ages covered about 18 to 100 years across 24 US areas. This sample was included in a study of blood T cell repertoires in COVID-19. The clonotype comes from a woman between 18 and 29 years old who had recovered from COVID-19. This chain links TRBV9 with TRBJ2-7; 7 nucleotides align to TRBD1. The sample consisted of PBMCs or T cells enriched from blood (not recorded which). CDR3 in DNA: TGTGCCAGCAGCGTGACAGGGTTCAACGAGCAGTACTTC. It encodes CASSVTGFNEQYF. Full variable domain (rest looked up from reference TRBV9 and TRBJ2-7): DSGVTQTPKHLITATGQRVTLRCSPRSGDLSVYWYQQSLDQGLQFLIQYYNGEERAKGNILERFSAQQFPDLHSELNLSSLELGDSALYFCASSVTGFNEQYFGPGTRLTVT.